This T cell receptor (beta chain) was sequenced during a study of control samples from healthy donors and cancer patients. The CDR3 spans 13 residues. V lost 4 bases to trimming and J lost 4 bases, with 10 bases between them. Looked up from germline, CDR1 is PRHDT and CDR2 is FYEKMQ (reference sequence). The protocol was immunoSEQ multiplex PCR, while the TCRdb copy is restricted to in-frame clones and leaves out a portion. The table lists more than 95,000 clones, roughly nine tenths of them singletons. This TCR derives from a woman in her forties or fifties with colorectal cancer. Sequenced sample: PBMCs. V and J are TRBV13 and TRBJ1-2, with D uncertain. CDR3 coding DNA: TGTGCCAGCAGCTCCCCACAGCTCTATGGCTACACCTTC. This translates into CASSSPQLYGYTF.